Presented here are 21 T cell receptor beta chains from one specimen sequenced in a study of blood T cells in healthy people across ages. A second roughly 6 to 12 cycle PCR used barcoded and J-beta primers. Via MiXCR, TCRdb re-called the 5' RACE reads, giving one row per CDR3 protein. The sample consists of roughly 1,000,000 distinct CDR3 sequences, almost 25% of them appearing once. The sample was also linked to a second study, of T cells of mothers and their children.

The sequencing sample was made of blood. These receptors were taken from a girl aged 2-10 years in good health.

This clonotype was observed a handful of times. The CDR3 protein is CSAREAGTRLQETQYF. For the CDR3, the DNA is TGCAGTGCTAGAGAAGCCGGGACTCGTCTCCAAGAGACCCAGTACTTC. J is TRBJ2-5 and V is TRBV20-1, with a possible D match to TRBD2 (6 bases). The germline V and J ends were trimmed by 0 bases and 1 base, with 15 bases remaining between them. Germline V CDR1 and CDR2: DFQATT, SNEGSKA (reference sequence). The CDR3 length is 16 residues.

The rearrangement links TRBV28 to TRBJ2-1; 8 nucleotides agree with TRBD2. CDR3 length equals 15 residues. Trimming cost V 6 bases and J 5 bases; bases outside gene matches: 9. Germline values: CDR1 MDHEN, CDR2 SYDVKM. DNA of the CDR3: TGTGCCAGCAGATCCAGCGGGAGCTGGGACAATGAGCAGTTCTTC. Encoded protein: CASRSSGSWDNEQFF.

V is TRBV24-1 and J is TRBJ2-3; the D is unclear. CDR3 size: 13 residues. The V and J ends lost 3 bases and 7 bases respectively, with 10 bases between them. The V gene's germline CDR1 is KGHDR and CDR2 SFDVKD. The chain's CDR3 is CATSDLSDNTQYF. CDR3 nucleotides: TGTGCCACCAGTGATCTAAGCGACAATACGCAGTATTTT.

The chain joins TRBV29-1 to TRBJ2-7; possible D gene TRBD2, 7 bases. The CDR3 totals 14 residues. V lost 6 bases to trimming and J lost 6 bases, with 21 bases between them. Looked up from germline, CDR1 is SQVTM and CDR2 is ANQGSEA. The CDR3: CSVYRGGRRSEQYF. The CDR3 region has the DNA TGCAGCGTCTATAGGGGGGGAAGACGGAGCGAGCAGTACTTC.

The CDR3 DNA follows: TGTGCCAGCAGTTATCTACAGGGGTATGAGACCCAGTACTTC. This translates into CASSYLQGYETQYF. This rearrangement joins TRBV6-2 or TRBV6-3 to TRBJ2-5; 7 bases map to TRBD1. The trim removed 3 bases at V and 5 bases at J, leaving 6 bases unmatched. This CDR3 has 14 residues. Germline CDR1 MNHEY, CDR2 SVGEGT.

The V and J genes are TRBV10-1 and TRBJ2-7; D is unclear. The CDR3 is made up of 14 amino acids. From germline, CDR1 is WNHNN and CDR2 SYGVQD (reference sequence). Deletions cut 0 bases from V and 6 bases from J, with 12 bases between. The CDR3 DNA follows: TGCGCCAGCAGTGAGTCGGCCCCTTATGGCGAGCAGTACTTC. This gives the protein CASSESAPYGEQYF.

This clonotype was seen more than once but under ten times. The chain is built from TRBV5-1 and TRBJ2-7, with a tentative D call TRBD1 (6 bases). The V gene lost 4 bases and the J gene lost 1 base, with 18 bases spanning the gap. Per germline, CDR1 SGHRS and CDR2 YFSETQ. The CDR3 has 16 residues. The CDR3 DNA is TGCGCCAGCAGCAGACAGGCCCAGTCGTCTTCCTACGAGCAGTACTTC. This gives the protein CASSRQAQSSSYEQYF.

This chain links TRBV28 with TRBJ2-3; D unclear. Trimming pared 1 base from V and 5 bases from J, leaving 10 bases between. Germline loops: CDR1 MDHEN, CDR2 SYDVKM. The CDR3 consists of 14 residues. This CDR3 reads CASSLSELEDTQYF. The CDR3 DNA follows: TGTGCCAGCAGTTTATCGGAGCTGGAAGATACGCAGTATTTT.

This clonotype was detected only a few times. CDR3 DNA: TGTGCCAGCAGCCAGTCCCTGTGGAGAAACACCATATATTTT. Its translation is CASSQSLWRNTIYF. The chain combines TRBV14 with TRBJ1-3; D remains ambiguous. Trimming left V 3 bases short and J 5 bases short, with 11 bases between. The CDR3 consists of 14 residues. Germline CDR1 and CDR2: SGHDN and FVKESK.

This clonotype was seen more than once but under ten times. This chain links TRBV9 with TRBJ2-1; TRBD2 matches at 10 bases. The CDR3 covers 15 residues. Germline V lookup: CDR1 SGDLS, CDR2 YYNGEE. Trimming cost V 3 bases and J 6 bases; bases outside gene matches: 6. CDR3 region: CASSASGRGVNEQFF. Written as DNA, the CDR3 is TGTGCCAGCAGCGCAAGCGGGAGGGGGGTCAATGAGCAGTTCTTC.

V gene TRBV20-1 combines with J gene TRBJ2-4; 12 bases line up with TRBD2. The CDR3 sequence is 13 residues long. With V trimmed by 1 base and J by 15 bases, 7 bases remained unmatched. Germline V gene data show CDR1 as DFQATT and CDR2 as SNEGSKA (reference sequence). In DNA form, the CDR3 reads TGCAGTGCTAGAGGTGCTAGCGGGAGGGAGGCGTACTTC. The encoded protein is CSARGASGREAYF.

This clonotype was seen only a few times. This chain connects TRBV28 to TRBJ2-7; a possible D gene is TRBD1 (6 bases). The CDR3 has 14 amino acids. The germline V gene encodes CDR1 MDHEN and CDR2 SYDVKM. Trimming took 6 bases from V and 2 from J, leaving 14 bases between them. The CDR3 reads CASRRTETPYEQYF. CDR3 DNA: TGTGCCAGCAGACGGACAGAGACTCCCTACGAGCAGTACTTC.

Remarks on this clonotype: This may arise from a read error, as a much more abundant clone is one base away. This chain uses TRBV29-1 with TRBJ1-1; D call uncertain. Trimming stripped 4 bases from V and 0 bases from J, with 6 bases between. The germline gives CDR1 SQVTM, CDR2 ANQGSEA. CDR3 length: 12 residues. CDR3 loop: CSVVSVNTEAFF. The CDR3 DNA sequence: TGCAGCGTTGTTTCAGTGAACACTGAAGCTTTCTTT.

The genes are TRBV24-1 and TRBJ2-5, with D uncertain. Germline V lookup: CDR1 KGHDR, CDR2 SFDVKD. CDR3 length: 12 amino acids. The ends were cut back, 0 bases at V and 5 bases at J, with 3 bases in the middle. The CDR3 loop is CATSDLLETQYF. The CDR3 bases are TGTGCCACCAGTGATTTGCTGGAGACCCAGTACTTC.

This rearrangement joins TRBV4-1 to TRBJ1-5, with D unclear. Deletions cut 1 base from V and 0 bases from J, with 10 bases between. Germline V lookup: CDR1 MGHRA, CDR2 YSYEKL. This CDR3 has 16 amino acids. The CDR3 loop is CASSQALLYSNQPQHF. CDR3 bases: TGCGCCAGCAGCCAAGCGCTCCTCTATAGCAATCAGCCCCAGCATTTT.

Here the CDR3 DNA reads TGTGCCAGCAGCCAATTCGGGCTGAACACTGAAGCTTTCTTT. The encoded protein is CASSQFGLNTEAFF. The chain recombines TRBV3-1 with TRBJ1-1; no clear D. CDR3 length: 14 residues. Germline-derived CDR1 and CDR2 are LGHDT and YNNKEL (reference sequence). V was trimmed by 2 bases and J by 0 bases, leaving 7 bases between them.

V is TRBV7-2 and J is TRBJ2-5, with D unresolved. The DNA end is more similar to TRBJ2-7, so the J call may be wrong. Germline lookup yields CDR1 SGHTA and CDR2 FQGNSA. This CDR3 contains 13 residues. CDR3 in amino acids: CASSGILGDEQYF. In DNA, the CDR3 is TGTGCCAGCAGCGGCATCCTAGGAGACGAGCAGTACTTC.

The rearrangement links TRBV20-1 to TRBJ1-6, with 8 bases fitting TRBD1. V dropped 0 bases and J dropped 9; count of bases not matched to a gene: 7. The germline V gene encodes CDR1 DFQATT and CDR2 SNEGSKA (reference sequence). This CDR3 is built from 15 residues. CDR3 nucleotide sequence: TGCAGTGCTAGAGAGAAGGACAGGGAACGTTCACCCCTCCACTTT. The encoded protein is CSAREKDRERSPLHF.

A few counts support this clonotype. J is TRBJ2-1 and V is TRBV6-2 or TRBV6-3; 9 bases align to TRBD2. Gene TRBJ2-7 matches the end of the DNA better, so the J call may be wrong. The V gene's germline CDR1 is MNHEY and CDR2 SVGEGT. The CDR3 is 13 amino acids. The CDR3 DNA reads TGTGCCAGCACCTACGGGACTAGCTCCGAGCAGTACTTC. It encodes CASTYGTSSEQYF.

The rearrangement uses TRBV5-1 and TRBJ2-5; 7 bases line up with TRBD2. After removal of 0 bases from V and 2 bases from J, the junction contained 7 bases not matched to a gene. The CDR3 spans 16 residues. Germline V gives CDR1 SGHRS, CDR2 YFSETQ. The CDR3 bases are TGCGCCAGCAGCTTGGCCACCGGGGGGTTGCAAGAGACCCAGTACTTC. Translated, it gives CASSLATGGLQETQYF.

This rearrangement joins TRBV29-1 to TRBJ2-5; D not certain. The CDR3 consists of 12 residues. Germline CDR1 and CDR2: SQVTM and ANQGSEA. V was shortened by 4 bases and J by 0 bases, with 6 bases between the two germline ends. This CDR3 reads CSVAAYQETQYF. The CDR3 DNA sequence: TGCAGCGTTGCCGCGTACCAAGAGACCCAGTACTTC. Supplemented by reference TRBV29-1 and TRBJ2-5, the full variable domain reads SAVISQKPSRDICQRGTSLTIQCQVDSQVTMMFWYRQQPGQSLTLIATANQGSEATYESGFVIDKFPISRPNLTFSTLTVSNMSPEDSSIYLCSVAAYQETQYFGPGTRLLVL.